The clone carrying this T cell receptor (beta chain) appeared a few times. This sample was taken from a study of blood T cells in healthy people across ages. A second PCR, run for about 6 to 11 cycles, used a sample-barcoded 5' primer plus a J-beta primer mix. In TCRdb, the 5' RACE reads were re-called with MiXCR into one record per CDR3 protein. The sample contains 1.5 million to 2 million distinct CDR3 sequences, 28% of which appear only once. This TCR was recovered from a woman between 25 and 40 years old in good health. Input material: blood.

CDR3: CASSNGPGQKNEQYF. Written as DNA, the CDR3 is TGCGCCAGCAGCAATGGCCCGGGACAGAAAAACGAGCAGTACTTC. The chain employs TRBV5-1 and TRBJ2-5, with 7 bases matching TRBD1. The DNA end lines up better with TRBJ2-7; the J call may be wrong. This CDR3 comprises 15 residues. Germline V gene lookup returns CDR1 SGHRS and CDR2 YFSETQ.